What follows are 17 T cell receptor beta chains derived from one specimen sequenced in a study of T cells in Graves' hyperthyroidism and ophthalmopathy. Authors of the study amplified TCR beta CDR3 regions from RNA transcripts. Carried out on the TCR CDR3, a first-round RT-PCR used the HTBI primer set. MiXCR was run by TCRdb on the multiplex PCR reads, yielding one entry per CDR3 protein. There are under 650,000 distinct CDR3 sequences in the sample; 15% to 20% occur only once, and approximately 3.8% lies in the top ten. The sequenced material came from blood. The receptors come from a woman between 25 and 40 years old with Graves' hyperthyroidism.

This clonotype was detected only a few times. This chain links TRBV27 with TRBJ2-2, with D possibly TRBD2 on 6 matching bases. The germline gives CDR1 MNHEY, CDR2 SMNVEV (reference sequence). The V gene lost 3 bases and the J gene lost 1 base, with 9 bases spanning the gap. The CDR3 sequence is 15 residues long. CDR3 in DNA: TGTGCCAGCAGTTTCTTGGGACTGAACACCGGGGAGCTGTTTTTT. This sequence encodes CASSFLGLNTGELFF.

Only a few counts were recorded for this clonotype. The CDR3 loop reads CASSDSLASDYNEQFF. The CDR3 region has the DNA TGCGCCAGCAGTGATTCCCTAGCTAGCGATTACAATGAGCAGTTCTTC. V usage is TRBV10-1 and J usage is TRBJ2-1; a possible D gene is TRBD2 (6 bases). The CDR3 is made up of 16 amino acids. The germline CDR1 and CDR2 sequences are WNHNN and SYGVQD (reference sequence). V was cut by 3 bases and J by 4 bases, with 16 bases left in between.

V and J are TRBV12-3 or TRBV12-4 and TRBJ2-1; D tentatively fits TRBD1 or TRBD2 (6 bases each). This CDR3 spans 13 amino acids. Trimming took 4 bases from V and 6 from J, leaving 10 bases between them. This chain's CDR3 is CASSWRGANEQFF. CDR3 bases: TGTGCCAGCAGTTGGAGGGGGGCCAATGAGCAGTTCTTC.

This clonotype was observed many times. The CDR3 reads CASRPTGVVEQYF. The CDR3 DNA is TGTGCCAGCAGGCCAACAGGGGTGGTCGAGCAGTACTTC. The chain joins TRBV6-2 or TRBV6-3 to TRBJ2-7, with 7 bases identical to TRBD1. Germline V CDR1 and CDR2: MNHEY, SVGEGT. The CDR3 covers 13 residues. Germline trimming cut 6 bases from V and 6 bases from J; bases unmatched to any gene: 8.

The chain employs TRBV20-1 and TRBJ1-5, with 9 positions matching TRBD1. The CDR3 is 15 residues long. Germline lookup yields CDR1 DFQATT and CDR2 SNEGSKA (reference sequence). V dropped 6 bases and J dropped 5; count of bases not matched to a gene: 11. CDR3 residues: CSALSGTGWDQPQHF. CDR3 nucleotide sequence: TGCAGTGCCCTCTCCGGGACAGGGTGGGATCAGCCCCAGCATTTT.

In this sample, this clonotype turned up a few times. V and J are TRBV2 and TRBJ2-1; 10 bases align to TRBD2. CDR1 is SNHLY and CDR2 is FYNNEI in the germline V gene. V shed 6 bases, J shed 1 base, and the junction held 9 bases outside the gene matches. CDR3 length: 17 amino acids. As DNA, the CDR3 is TGTGCCAGCAGCCCCTCCCTAGCGGGAGTATCCTACAATGAGCAGTTCTTC. Translating gives CASSPSLAGVSYNEQFF. The full variable domain, in which reference TRBV2 and TRBJ2-1 provide the parts outside the CDR3, is EPEVTQTPSHQVTQMGQEVILRCVPISNHLYFYWYRQILGQKVEFLVSFYNNEISEKSEIFDDQFSVERPDGSNFTLKIRSTKLEDSAMYFCASSPSLAGVSYNEQFFGPGTRLTVL.

This clonotype came up a few times. The chain couples TRBV6-1 to TRBJ2-1; D is unclear. Trimming left V 2 bases short and J 0 bases short, with 14 bases between. Germline CDR1 MNHNS, CDR2 SASEGT. This CDR3 region has 17 residues. CDR3 DNA sequence: TGTGCCAGCAGTGAAAACGGGTTAGACTTCTCCTACAATGAGCAGTTCTTC. Translating gives CASSENGLDFSYNEQFF.

This clonotype was counted a few times. The chain recombines TRBV6-5 with TRBJ1-3; TRBD1 matches 9 bases. V was clipped by 0 bases and J by 4 bases; unmatched bases: 1. The CDR3 spans 15 residues. Germline V CDR1 and CDR2: MNHEY, SVGAGI. CDR3 in amino acids: CASSYSTGGGNTIYF. CDR3 bases: TGTGCCAGCAGTTACTCGACAGGGGGAGGAAACACCATATATTTT.

This clonotype was seen repeatedly, ten times or more. The J gene is TRBJ1-2, the V gene TRBV20-1; D is ambiguous. Trimming took off 6 bases at V and 4 bases at J, with 15 bases between the two ends. The CDR3 runs 13 residues. Germline-derived CDR1 and CDR2 are DFQATT and SNEGSKA (reference sequence). CDR3 region: CSARTTDSYGYTF. The CDR3 nucleotides read TGCAGTGCCAGAACGACCGACTCCTATGGCTACACCTTC.

This clonotype was counted ten times or more. The V call is TRBV6-5, the J call TRBJ2-3; the D is unclear. CDR1 is MNHEY and CDR2 is SVGAGI in the germline V gene. The length of the CDR3 is 15 residues. Trimming left V 0 bases short and J 2 bases short, with 9 bases between. The CDR3 nucleotides read TGTGCCAGCAGTTACTCTCCCGGAGTCACAGATACGCAGTATTTT. This gives the protein CASSYSPGVTDTQYF.

This clonotype was counted only a few times. The chain combines TRBV28 with TRBJ2-4; the D is unclear. The germline V gene encodes CDR1 MDHEN and CDR2 SYDVKM. There are 12 residues in the CDR3. Between the trimmed V and J ends, which lost 3 bases and 8 bases, there was a span of 8 bases. In DNA form, the CDR3 reads TGTGCCAGCAGTTTTGGAAAGGACATTCAGTACTTC. Its translation is CASSFGKDIQYF.

This chain joins TRBV20-1 and TRBJ2-1; 10 bases fit TRBD2. Losses at the gene ends were 2 bases for V and 3 bases for J; bases not matched to a gene: 7. CDR1 is DFQATT and CDR2 is SNEGSKA in the germline V gene (reference sequence). The CDR3 runs to 16 residues. DNA for the CDR3: TGCAGTGCTAGAAGGACTAGCGGCTGGTACTACAATGAGCAGTTCTTC. Translation: CSARRTSGWYYNEQFF.

The chain links TRBV29-1 to TRBJ2-7, with D hard to call. The CDR3 is 12 residues long. V was cut by 0 bases and J by 4 bases, with 7 bases left in between. Germline V gene data show CDR1 as SQVTM and CDR2 as ANQGSEA. The CDR3 nucleotides read TGCAGCGTTGAAGAGTTGGGTTACGAGCAGTACTTC. It codes for CSVEELGYEQYF.

The chain is built from TRBV6-1 and TRBJ2-7; weak D call: TRBD1 (6 bases). CDR3 length: 13 residues. Trimming took off 5 bases at V and 2 bases at J, with 10 bases between the two ends. Germline V gene data show CDR1 as MNHNS and CDR2 as SASEGT. CDR3 in amino acids: CASSTGIPYEQYF. As DNA, the CDR3 is TGTGCCAGCAGTACAGGGATCCCCTACGAGCAGTACTTC.

This clonotype was seen many times. The V and J genes are TRBV28 and TRBJ2-3, with a possible D match to TRBD2 (5 bases). The CDR3 has 15 residues. The V and J ends lost 5 bases and 1 base respectively, with 13 bases between them. From germline, CDR1 is MDHEN and CDR2 SYDVKM. CDR3 sequence (DNA): TGTGCCAGCAGTCAGACCGGGATCCGCACAGATACGCAGTATTTT. Amino acid sequence: CASSQTGIRTDTQYF.

This clonotype was observed a few times. This chain joins TRBV2 and TRBJ2-3, with 7 bases identical to TRBD2. This CDR3 contains 13 residues. Germline CDR1 and CDR2: SNHLY and FYNNEI. Germline trimming cut 10 bases from V and 4 bases from J; bases unmatched to any gene: 8. The CDR3 protein is CAIGLTSADTQYF. The CDR3 DNA follows: TGTGCCATCGGTCTAACTAGCGCAGATACGCAGTATTTT.

The DNA of the CDR3 is TGTGCCAGCAGTGATCGACAGGGTTTGAGGGAAAGAGGCGGCTACACCTTC. As protein: CASSDRQGLRERGGYTF. V gene TRBV6-1 combines with J gene TRBJ1-2, with 7 bases matching TRBD1. Trimming cost V 3 bases and J 8 bases; bases outside gene matches: 18. CDR1 and CDR2 from the germline V gene are MNHNS and SASEGT. There are 17 residues in the CDR3.